This T cell receptor beta chain was obtained from a study of blood T cell repertoires in COVID-19. V shed 3 bases and J shed 0 bases, with 10 bases lying between them. The V gene's germline CDR1 is SGHRS and CDR2 YFSETQ. The CDR3 consists of 14 residues. TCRdb keeps only in-frame clones here, not all; method: immunoSEQ multiplex PCR. Counted here are 110,000 to 150,000 clones, approximately 90% occurring once; the ten biggest clones make up about 2.9%. This clone was recorded only once. The chain carries TRBV5-1 and TRBJ2-7; perhaps TRBD1 as D (6 bases). Material for sequencing was peripheral blood. The receptor was isolated from a man aged 60 to 75 with active or convalescent COVID-19. The CDR3 region is CASSWGTNSYEQYF. The CDR3 nucleotides read TGCGCCAGCAGCTGGGGGACAAACTCCTACGAGCAGTACTTC. The full variable domain, completed using reference TRBV5-1 and TRBJ2-7, is KAGVTQTPRYLIKTRGQQVTLSCSPISGHRSVSWYQQTPGQGLQFLFEYFSETQRNKGNFPGRFSGRQFSNSRSEMNVSTLELGDSALYLCASSWGTNSYEQYFGPGTRLTVT.